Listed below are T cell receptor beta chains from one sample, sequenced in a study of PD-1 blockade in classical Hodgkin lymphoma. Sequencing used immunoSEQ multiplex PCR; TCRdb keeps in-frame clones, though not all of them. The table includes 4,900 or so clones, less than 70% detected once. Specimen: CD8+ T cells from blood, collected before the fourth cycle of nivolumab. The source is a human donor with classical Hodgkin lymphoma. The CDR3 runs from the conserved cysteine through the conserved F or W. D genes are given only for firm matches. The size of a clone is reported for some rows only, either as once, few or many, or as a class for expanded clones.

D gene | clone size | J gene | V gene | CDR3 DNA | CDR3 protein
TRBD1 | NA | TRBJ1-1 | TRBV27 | TGTGCCAGCAGTTCTAGGGACAGGTGGGTGAACACTGAAGCTTTCTTT | CASSSRDRWVNTEAFF
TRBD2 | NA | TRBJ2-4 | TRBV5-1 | TGCGCCAGCAGCTCCAATCCAGGACTAGCGGGAGGAGCCAAAAACATTCAGTACTTC | CASSSNPGLAGGAKNIQYF
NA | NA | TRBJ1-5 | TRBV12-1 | TGTGCCAGCAGTCCTCCGGCTCCAAATCAGCCCCAGCATTTT | CASSPPAPNQPQHF
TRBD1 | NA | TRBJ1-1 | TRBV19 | TGTGCCAGTAGTATTCCGCCCGGGACAGGGCAGACTGAAGCTTTCTTT | CASSIPPGTGQTEAFF
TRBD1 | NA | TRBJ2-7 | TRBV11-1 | TGTGCCAGCAGCTTCGGGACAGCCTACGAGCAGTACTTC | CASSFGTAYEQYF
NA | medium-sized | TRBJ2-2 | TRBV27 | TGTGCCAGCAGTTTAGGCGCGGCTATGGCCACCGGGGAGCTGTTTTTT | CASSLGAAMATGELFF
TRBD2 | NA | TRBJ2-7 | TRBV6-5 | TGTGCCAGCAGTTACTCGGGACTAGCGGCCTACGAGCAGTACTTC | CASSYSGLAAYEQYF
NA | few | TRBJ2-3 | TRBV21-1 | TGTGCCAGCAGGTTCACAGATACGCAGTATTTT | CASRFTDTQYF
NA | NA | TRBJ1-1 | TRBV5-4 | TGTGCCAGCAGGCCACAGGGAGGGAACACTGAAGCTTTCTTT | CASRPQGGNTEAFF
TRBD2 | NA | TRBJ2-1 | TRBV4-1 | TGTGCCAGCAGCCAAGGGACTAGCGGGAGCTTTGAGCAGTTCTTC | CASSQGTSGSFEQFF
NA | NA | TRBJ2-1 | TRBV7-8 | TGTGCCAGCAGCTTCCGGGACTGGCGGCACAATGAGCAGTTCTTC | CASSFRDWRHNEQFF
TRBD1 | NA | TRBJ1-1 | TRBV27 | TGTGCCAGCGGAACCTATCCAGGGGGGGCGTTCTTATCTGAAGCTTTCTTT | CASGTYPGGAFLSEAFF
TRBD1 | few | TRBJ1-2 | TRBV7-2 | TGTGCCAGCAGCGAGGAGCAGGGGGCGGTTGGCTACACCTTC | CASSEEQGAVGYTF
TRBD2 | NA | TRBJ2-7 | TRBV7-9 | TGTGCCAGCAGCTTTGCGGCGGGAGACCCTACCTACGAGCAGTACTTC | CASSFAAGDPTYEQYF
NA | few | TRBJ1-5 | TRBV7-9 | TGTGCCAGCAGCTTAAAGGATGTGCGGCTACCAAGAAATCAGCCCCAGCATTTT | CASSLKDVRLPRNQPQHF
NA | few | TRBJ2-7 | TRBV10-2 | TGCGCCAGCAGCCCGAATTCCGGGACCGAGCAGTACTTC | CASSPNSGTEQYF
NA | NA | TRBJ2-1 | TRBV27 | TGTGCCAGCAGTTTATGGGACAAAAACAATGAGCAGTTCTTC | CASSLWDKNNEQFF
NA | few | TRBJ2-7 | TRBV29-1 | TGCAGCGTTGAAGGAGGGCCGCGGGTATACGAGCAGTACTTC | CSVEGGPRVYEQYF
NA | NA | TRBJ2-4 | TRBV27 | TGTGCCAGCAGCCAAGAAAGCCGGGGGGCCAAAAACATTCAGTACTTC | CASSQESRGAKNIQYF
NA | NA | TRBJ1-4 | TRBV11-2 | TGTGCCAGCAGCTTAGAGGGGGCGTTTGAAAAACTGTTTTTT | CASSLEGAFEKLFF
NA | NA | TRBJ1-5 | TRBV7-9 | TGTGCCAGCAGCGAGGGGAGCAATCAGCCCCAGCATTTT | CASSEGSNQPQHF
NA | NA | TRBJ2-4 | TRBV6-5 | TGTGCCAGCAGACCGGGGGTCATAGCCAAAAACATTCAGTACTTC | CASRPGVIAKNIQYF
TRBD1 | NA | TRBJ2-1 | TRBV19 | TGTGCCAGTAGTGGGACAGGGACCTACAATGAGCAGTTCTTC | CASSGTGTYNEQFF
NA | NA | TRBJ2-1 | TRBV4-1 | TGCGCCAGCAGCCACGCGACAGGTTCCTACAATGAGCAGTTCTTC | CASSHATGSYNEQFF
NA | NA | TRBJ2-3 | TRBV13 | TGTGCCAGCAGCGCTAGGACTGCCTCTAGCACAGATACGCAGTATTTT | CASSARTASSTDTQYF
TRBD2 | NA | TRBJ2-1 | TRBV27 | TGTGCCAGCAGTTTATCGGGACTAGCGGGAGGTAATGAGCAGTTCTTC | CASSLSGLAGGNEQFF
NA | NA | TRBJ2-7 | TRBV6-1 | TGTGCCAGCAGCCTATTCTACGAGCAGTACTTC | CASSLFYEQYF
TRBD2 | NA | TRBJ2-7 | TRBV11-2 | TGTGCCAGCAGCTTACGGGACTACTCCTACGAGCAGTACTTC | CASSLRDYSYEQYF
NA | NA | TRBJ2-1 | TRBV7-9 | TGTGCCAGCAGTACGGCTAGCGTCTACAATGAGCAGTTCTTC | CASSTASVYNEQFF
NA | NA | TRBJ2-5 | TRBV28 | TGTGCCAGCAGTTTACTTCCCTGGGAGACCCAGTACTTC | CASSLLPWETQYF
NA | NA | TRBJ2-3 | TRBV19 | TGTGCCAGTAGCGCCGGCGAATACATCACGCAGTATTTT | CASSAGEYITQYF
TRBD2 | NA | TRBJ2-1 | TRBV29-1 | TGCAGCGTAGACCTCAGACTAGCGGGAGAGCAGTTCTTC | CSVDLRLAGEQFF
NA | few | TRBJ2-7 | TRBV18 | TGTGCCAGCTCACCCCGGGACAACTCCTACGAGCAGTACTTC | CASSPRDNSYEQYF
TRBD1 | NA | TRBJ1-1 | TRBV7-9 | TGTGCCAGCAGCTTTGACTTCGGGACAGGGGTGGTTAGTAGCGCTGAAGCTTTCTTT | CASSFDFGTGVVSSAEAFF
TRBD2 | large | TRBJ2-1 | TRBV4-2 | TGTGCCAGCAGCCAAGGGACTAGCGGGAGCTTTGAGCAGTTCTTC | CASSQGTSGSFEQFF
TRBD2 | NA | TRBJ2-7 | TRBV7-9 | TGTGCCAGCAGCTTAGTGGGACTAGCGGGAGGCGAGCAGTACTTC | CASSLVGLAGGEQYF
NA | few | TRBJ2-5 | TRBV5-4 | TGTGCCAGCAGCTTTTTTGCCGGGAGTGGAGAGACCCAGTACTTC | CASSFFAGSGETQYF
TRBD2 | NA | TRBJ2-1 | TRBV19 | TGTGCCAGCAGTTCCCCCACTAGCGGGAGAATCCATGAGCAGTTCTTC | CASSSPTSGRIHEQFF
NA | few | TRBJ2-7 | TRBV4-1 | TGCGCCAGCAGCCAAGAGGGCCGGCAGGGCGACGAGCAGTACTTC | CASSQEGRQGDEQYF
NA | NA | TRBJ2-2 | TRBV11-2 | TGTGCCAGCAGCTTAATCTACACCGGGGAGCTGTTTTTT | CASSLIYTGELFF
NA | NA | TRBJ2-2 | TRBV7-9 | TGTGCCAGCAGCTTCCCTCGGGTTAGCGCGAACACCGGGGAGCTGTTTTTT | CASSFPRVSANTGELFF
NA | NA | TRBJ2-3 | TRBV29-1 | TGCAGCGTTGACCCCGTGGGCACAGATACGCAGTATTTT | CSVDPVGTDTQYF
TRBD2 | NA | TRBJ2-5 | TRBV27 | TGTGCCAGCAGATCGGCTAGCGGGACCCAAGAGACCCAGTACTTC | CASRSASGTQETQYF